A selection of T cell receptor beta chains follows, all from one sample in a study of response to subunit inactivated influenza vaccine. TCRdb itself ran the RT-PCR reads through MiXCR, one entry per CDR3 protein. The sample shows roughly 700,000 distinct CDR3 sequences, roughly 13% of them seen only once. The sample was PBMCs from blood, taken approximately 15 days before vaccination. The receptors derive from a man between 45 and 60 years old who received an inactivated influenza vaccine. Each CDR3 is given with its conserved first and last residue. Fields, in order: clone size, J gene, V gene, D gene, CDR3 protein, CDR3 DNA. A D gene is named only where the DNA matches it firmly. Clone size is given for some rows only: seen once, a few or many times, or a class if the clone is expanded.

abundance: few; j_gene: TRBJ2-7; v_gene: TRBV5-1; d_gene: TRBD2; CDR3aa: CASSLVASGSSSYEQYF; CDR3nt: TGCGCCAGCAGCTTGGTAGCTAGCGGGAGTAGCTCCTACGAGCAGTACTTC
abundance: many; j_gene: TRBJ2-1; v_gene: TRBV6-2/TRBV6-3; d_gene: TRBD2; CDR3aa: CASRVAGYNEQFF; CDR3nt: TGTGCCAGCAGGGTAGCGGGGTACAATGAGCAGTTCTTC
abundance: many; j_gene: TRBJ2-3; v_gene: TRBV5-1; d_gene: .; CDR3aa: CASSLNAPQRDTQYF; CDR3nt: TGCGCCAGCAGCTTGAATGCCCCCCAACGAGATACGCAGTATTTT
abundance: many; j_gene: TRBJ2-2; v_gene: TRBV10-3; d_gene: .; CDR3aa: CAISNTGELFF; CDR3nt: TGTGCCATCAGTAACACCGGGGAGCTGTTTTTT
abundance: .; j_gene: TRBJ2-3; v_gene: TRBV5-6; d_gene: TRBD2; CDR3aa: CASSSEGLAGGGDTQYF; CDR3nt: TGTGCCAGCAGCTCCGAGGGACTAGCGGGAGGCGGAGATACGCAGTATTTT
abundance: .; j_gene: TRBJ2-7; v_gene: TRBV10-2; d_gene: .; CDR3aa: CASSAQTRSEQYF; CDR3nt: TGCGCCAGCAGTGCACAGACTCGAAGCGAGCAGTACTTC
abundance: few; j_gene: TRBJ2-7; v_gene: TRBV5-1; d_gene: .; CDR3aa: CASSLISVSYEQYF; CDR3nt: TGCGCCAGCAGCTTGATCAGCGTCTCCTACGAGCAGTACTTC
abundance: .; j_gene: TRBJ2-1; v_gene: TRBV6-2/TRBV6-3; d_gene: .; CDR3aa: CASSGEKSWEQFF; CDR3nt: TGTGCCAGCTCGGGAGAGAAGTCCTGGGAGCAGTTCTTC
abundance: .; j_gene: TRBJ2-7; v_gene: TRBV7-9; d_gene: .; CDR3aa: CASSLAMRQTSYEQYF; CDR3nt: TGTGCCAGCAGCTTAGCGATGCGACAGACTTCCTACGAGCAGTACTTC
abundance: many; j_gene: TRBJ2-7; v_gene: TRBV29-1; d_gene: .; CDR3aa: CSVVGGSYEQYF; CDR3nt: TGCAGCGTTGTAGGAGGATCCTACGAGCAGTACTTC
abundance: .; j_gene: TRBJ2-3; v_gene: TRBV6-2/TRBV6-3; d_gene: TRBD2; CDR3aa: CASSVSGLAGWVADTQYF; CDR3nt: TGTGCCAGCAGCGTTAGCGGACTAGCGGGATGGGTGGCAGATACGCAGTATTTT
abundance: few; j_gene: TRBJ1-4; v_gene: TRBV20-1; d_gene: .; CDR3aa: CSARLAIGANEKLFF; CDR3nt: TGCAGTGCTAGATTGGCCATCGGGGCTAATGAAAAACTGTTTTTT
abundance: many; j_gene: TRBJ1-1; v_gene: TRBV7-2; d_gene: .; CDR3aa: CASSLGRASSTEAFF; CDR3nt: TGTGCCAGCAGCTTAGGGAGGGCGTCGAGCACTGAAGCTTTCTTT
abundance: few; j_gene: TRBJ2-5; v_gene: TRBV7-2; d_gene: .; CDR3aa: CASGVGWAQETQYF; CDR3nt: TGTGCCAGCGGAGTAGGGTGGGCACAAGAGACCCAGTACTTC
abundance: .; j_gene: TRBJ2-4; v_gene: TRBV27; d_gene: .; CDR3aa: CASSLSEGDIQYF; CDR3nt: TGTGCCAGCAGTTTATCGGAGGGAGATATTCAGTACTTC
abundance: many; j_gene: TRBJ2-2; v_gene: TRBV7-2; d_gene: TRBD1; CDR3aa: CASSLATGGASGELFF; CDR3nt: TGTGCCAGCAGCTTAGCGACAGGGGGCGCCTCCGGGGAGCTGTTTTTT
abundance: few; j_gene: TRBJ2-3; v_gene: TRBV6-1; d_gene: .; CDR3aa: CASSEVSDTQYF; CDR3nt: TGTGCCAGCAGTGAGGTTTCAGATACGCAGTATTTT
abundance: many; j_gene: TRBJ1-1; v_gene: TRBV5-1; d_gene: TRBD1; CDR3aa: CASSSGTGLGTEAFF; CDR3nt: TGCGCCAGCAGCTCCGGGACAGGGTTGGGGACTGAAGCTTTCTTT
abundance: few; j_gene: TRBJ2-3; v_gene: TRBV7-2; d_gene: TRBD2; CDR3aa: CASSQGTSGGLDTQYF; CDR3nt: TGTGCCAGCAGCCAAGGGACTAGCGGGGGTTTGGATACGCAGTATTTT
abundance: few; j_gene: TRBJ2-7; v_gene: TRBV20-1; d_gene: TRBD2; CDR3aa: CSARWASGFSYEQYF; CDR3nt: TGCAGTGCTAGATGGGCTAGCGGGTTCTCCTACGAGCAGTACTTC
abundance: .; j_gene: TRBJ2-1; v_gene: TRBV4-3; d_gene: TRBD2; CDR3aa: CASSQDLLAGRNEQFF; CDR3nt: TGCGCCAGCAGCCAAGATCTACTAGCGGGAAGGAATGAGCAGTTCTTC
abundance: few; j_gene: TRBJ2-3; v_gene: TRBV5-1; d_gene: .; CDR3aa: CASSLHQKQLASTDTQYF; CDR3nt: TGCGCCAGCAGCTTACACCAAAAACAGCTAGCAAGCACAGATACGCAGTATTTT
abundance: .; j_gene: TRBJ2-4; v_gene: TRBV29-1; d_gene: TRBD1; CDR3aa: CSVSQGARIDIQYF; CDR3nt: TGCAGCGTTTCTCAGGGGGCGCGAATAGACATTCAGTACTTC
abundance: few; j_gene: TRBJ1-2; v_gene: TRBV28; d_gene: .; CDR3aa: CASSLRQRTNYGYTF; CDR3nt: TGTGCCAGCAGTTTAAGACAGAGAACTAACTATGGCTACACCTTC
abundance: many; j_gene: TRBJ2-7; v_gene: TRBV12-3/TRBV12-4; d_gene: TRBD2; CDR3aa: CASSPSPGLAGRYEQYF; CDR3nt: TGTGCCAGCAGTCCTAGCCCGGGACTAGCGGGCCGATACGAGCAGTACTTC
abundance: .; j_gene: TRBJ1-5; v_gene: TRBV4-1; d_gene: TRBD1; CDR3aa: CASSQGGGQAGNQPQHF; CDR3nt: TGCGCCAGCAGCCAAGGAGGGGGACAGGCAGGTAATCAGCCCCAGCATTTT
abundance: few; j_gene: TRBJ1-3; v_gene: TRBV7-9; d_gene: TRBD1; CDR3aa: CASSAGQGNTIYF; CDR3nt: TGTGCCAGCAGCGCGGGACAGGGGAACACCATATATTTT
abundance: many; j_gene: TRBJ1-1; v_gene: TRBV4-1; d_gene: TRBD1; CDR3aa: CASSLGGTGGTEAFF; CDR3nt: TGCGCCAGCAGCCTTGGCGGGACAGGGGGCACTGAAGCTTTCTTT
abundance: .; j_gene: TRBJ2-3; v_gene: TRBV7-9; d_gene: TRBD1; CDR3aa: CASRGAGTGGSTQYF; CDR3nt: TGTGCCAGCAGGGGGGCCGGGACAGGGGGTTCTACGCAGTATTTT
abundance: .; j_gene: TRBJ2-7; v_gene: TRBV2; d_gene: .; CDR3aa: CASSESFIRFYEQYF; CDR3nt: TGTGCCAGCAGTGAATCGTTCATCCGGTTTTACGAGCAGTACTTC
abundance: .; j_gene: TRBJ2-7; v_gene: TRBV29-1; d_gene: TRBD1; CDR3aa: CSARTGEYEQYF; CDR3nt: TGCAGCGCCAGGACAGGGGAATACGAGCAGTACTTC
abundance: .; j_gene: TRBJ2-5; v_gene: TRBV2; d_gene: .; CDR3aa: CASKLQGQETQYF; CDR3nt: TGTGCCAGCAAACTCCAGGGGCAAGAGACCCAGTACTTC
abundance: few; j_gene: TRBJ1-3; v_gene: TRBV6-1; d_gene: TRBD1; CDR3aa: CASSTGGGNTIYF; CDR3nt: TGTGCCAGCAGTACAGGGGGCGGAAACACCATATATTTT
abundance: .; j_gene: TRBJ2-7; v_gene: TRBV2; d_gene: .; CDR3aa: CASSAEQRYEQYF; CDR3nt: TGTGCCAGCAGTGCCGAACAGAGATACGAGCAGTACTTC
abundance: few; j_gene: TRBJ2-1; v_gene: TRBV24-1; d_gene: .; CDR3aa: CATSDFLSEQFF; CDR3nt: TGTGCCACCAGTGATTTCCTGAGTGAGCAGTTCTTC
abundance: .; j_gene: TRBJ1-1; v_gene: TRBV4-2; d_gene: .; CDR3aa: CASSQDLWVTEAFF; CDR3nt: TGTGCCAGCAGCCAAGATCTCTGGGTCACTGAAGCTTTCTTT
abundance: few; j_gene: TRBJ2-1; v_gene: TRBV5-5; d_gene: TRBD2; CDR3aa: CASSPGLPTYNEQFF; CDR3nt: TGTGCCAGCAGCCCGGGACTACCTACTTACAATGAGCAGTTCTTC
abundance: many; j_gene: TRBJ2-7; v_gene: TRBV7-9; d_gene: .; CDR3aa: CASSPGIAIEQYF; CDR3nt: TGTGCCAGCAGCCCTGGAATAGCAATCGAGCAGTACTTC
abundance: .; j_gene: TRBJ2-1; v_gene: TRBV20-1; d_gene: TRBD2; CDR3aa: CSAPGTSGAFYNEQFF; CDR3nt: TGCAGTGCTCCCGGGACTAGCGGGGCATTCTACAATGAGCAGTTCTTC
abundance: .; j_gene: TRBJ1-5; v_gene: TRBV4-2; d_gene: .; CDR3aa: CASSQDTLVNQPQHF; CDR3nt: TGTGCCAGCAGCCAAGATACGTTAGTCAATCAGCCCCAGCATTTT
abundance: .; j_gene: TRBJ2-7; v_gene: TRBV12-3/TRBV12-4; d_gene: .; CDR3aa: CASSLVRDSASEQYF; CDR3nt: TGTGCCAGCAGTTTAGTCAGGGACTCGGCTAGCGAGCAGTACTTC
abundance: few; j_gene: TRBJ2-1; v_gene: TRBV5-1; d_gene: .; CDR3aa: CASSLLLFWGSEQFF; CDR3nt: TGCGCCAGCAGCCTCCTTTTGTTCTGGGGGTCAGAGCAGTTCTTC
abundance: many; j_gene: TRBJ1-4; v_gene: TRBV27; d_gene: .; CDR3aa: CASRRLVSGLGEKLFF; CDR3nt: TGTGCCAGCAGACGCCTCGTTTCGGGGTTAGGAGAAAAACTGTTTTTT
abundance: .; j_gene: TRBJ2-1; v_gene: TRBV19; d_gene: TRBD1; CDR3aa: CASSQFFIRGFYNEQFF; CDR3nt: TGTGCCAGTAGCCAATTCTTCATCAGGGGGTTCTACAATGAGCAGTTCTTC
abundance: .; j_gene: TRBJ2-7; v_gene: TRBV27; d_gene: TRBD2; CDR3aa: CASSPPGTSGMSEQYF; CDR3nt: TGTGCCAGCAGTCCTCCCGGGACTAGCGGGATGAGCGAGCAGTACTTC
abundance: once; j_gene: TRBJ2-5; v_gene: TRBV11-2; d_gene: .; CDR3aa: CASSPWTGYGQETQYF; CDR3nt: TGTGCCAGCAGCCCGTGGACTGGGTACGGACAAGAGACCCAGTACTTC
abundance: .; j_gene: TRBJ1-5; v_gene: TRBV23-1; d_gene: TRBD1; CDR3aa: CASTCKRTGLSNSNQPQHF; CDR3nt: TGCGCCAGCACCTGCAAAAGGACAGGGCTCTCCAACAGCAATCAGCCCCAGCATTTT
abundance: .; j_gene: TRBJ1-6; v_gene: TRBV6-2/TRBV6-3; d_gene: TRBD1; CDR3aa: CASSSGTGYNSPLHF; CDR3nt: TGTGCCAGCAGTTCCGGGACAGGGTACAATTCACCCCTCCACTTT
abundance: .; j_gene: TRBJ2-2; v_gene: TRBV5-1; d_gene: .; CDR3aa: CASSFWEHTGELFF; CDR3nt: TGCGCCAGCAGCTTTTGGGAGCACACCGGGGAGCTGTTTTTT
abundance: .; j_gene: TRBJ1-1; v_gene: TRBV25-1; d_gene: .; CDR3aa: CASQKNTEAFF; CDR3nt: TGTGCCAGCCAAAAGAACACTGAAGCTTTCTTT
abundance: .; j_gene: TRBJ1-1; v_gene: TRBV11-2; d_gene: .; CDR3aa: CASSPVGGNTEAFF; CDR3nt: TGTGCCAGCAGCCCAGTGGGGGGGAACACTGAAGCTTTCTTT
abundance: .; j_gene: TRBJ2-1; v_gene: TRBV6-2/TRBV6-3; d_gene: .; CDR3aa: CASRPDGGRNEQFF; CDR3nt: TGTGCCAGCAGACCGGACGGGGGACGGAATGAGCAGTTCTTC
abundance: few; j_gene: TRBJ1-1; v_gene: TRBV7-9; d_gene: .; CDR3aa: CASNTGTRGRNTEAFF; CDR3nt: TGTGCCAGCAACACCGGGACCCGAGGCCGGAACACTGAAGCTTTCTTT
abundance: few; j_gene: TRBJ1-2; v_gene: TRBV6-1; d_gene: .; CDR3aa: CASRVPGSNYGYTF; CDR3nt: TGTGCCAGCCGGGTTCCGGGCTCTAACTATGGCTACACCTTC
abundance: .; j_gene: TRBJ2-7; v_gene: TRBV9; d_gene: TRBD2; CDR3aa: CASSVGASGASYEQYF; CDR3nt: TGTGCCAGCAGCGTAGGGGCAAGCGGGGCTTCCTACGAGCAGTACTTC